The entry below describes one T cell receptor (beta chain). Its cognate antigen is unknown. This record belongs to a study of T-cell memory formation after mild COVID-19. Study summary: There were largely donor-specific TCR clusters. Findings of the study overall: Later expanders leaned toward CD4+, whereas clones contracting from day 15 to 85 were balanced CD4/CD8. Pre-infection memory contained some responding clones, which suggested that cross-reactive memory had joined.

Constant-segment primers and 5'RACE yielded cDNA libraries for TCR alpha and TCR beta, each carrying sample barcodes and UMIs. Each CDR3 protein is one row after TCRdb ran MiXCR on the 5' RACE reads. The table records roughly 370,000 distinct CDR3 sequences, about 15% of them present only once. The V gene end was trimmed by 6 bases and the J gene end by 6 bases; junction bases not matched to a gene: 6. The CDR3 sequence is 16 residues long. Germline V gene lookup returns CDR1 SEHNR and CDR2 FQNEAQ (reference sequence). The chain carries TRBV7-9 and TRBJ2-2; 14 nucleotides agree with TRBD2. Source material: PBMCs or a T cell subset sorted from them (not recorded which). The receptor's source is a man between 18 and 29 years old who had mild COVID-19 (a few samples of this study predate the infection). Cell type and time point are not known. This CDR3 is CASSETSGGDAGELFF. CDR3 coding DNA: TGTGCCAGCAGTGAGACTAGCGGGGGGGACGCCGGGGAGCTGTTTTTT.